A selection of T cell receptor beta chains follows, all from one sample in a study of cytomegalovirus exposure and HLA in healthy donors. Assay: immunoSEQ multiplex PCR; the TCRdb copy retains only in-frame clones and omits some. The sample carries 85,000 to 110,000 clones, 75% to 85% recorded once. Sequencing was performed on PBMCs. These receptors were collected from a woman younger than 30 in good health and CMV-seropositive. Both conserved end residues are part of each CDR3. Each record gives: clone size, J gene, V gene, CDR3 protein. The listing skips clone size in some rows; elsewhere it reads once, few, many or a size class.

clone size: NA; J gene: TRBJ1-5; V gene: TRBV27; CDR3 protein: CASSITGGSQPQHF
clone size: NA; J gene: TRBJ2-7; V gene: TRBV4-3; CDR3 protein: CASSQDHGTAYEQYF
clone size: NA; J gene: TRBJ2-5; V gene: TRBV5-1; CDR3 protein: CASSIAGAGQETQYF
clone size: NA; J gene: TRBJ2-5; V gene: TRBV9; CDR3 protein: CASSVEWGTGGSGETQYF
clone size: NA; J gene: TRBJ2-7; V gene: TRBV27; CDR3 protein: CASSLRTSGPYEQYF
clone size: once; J gene: TRBJ2-1; V gene: TRBV9; CDR3 protein: CASSQGQVNNEQFF
clone size: NA; J gene: TRBJ2-7; V gene: TRBV9; CDR3 protein: CASSPPGEGDYEQYF
clone size: NA; J gene: TRBJ1-1; V gene: TRBV19; CDR3 protein: CASSILGQSYEAFF
clone size: few; J gene: TRBJ1-1; V gene: TRBV4-2; CDR3 protein: CASSQEGRNTEAFF
clone size: many; J gene: TRBJ1-4; V gene: TRBV6-5; CDR3 protein: CASRPRDRQNEKLFF
clone size: NA; J gene: TRBJ2-2; V gene: TRBV25-1; CDR3 protein: CASSESRGRSQPAGELFF
clone size: NA; J gene: TRBJ2-1; V gene: TRBV20-1; CDR3 protein: CSVGGDNEQFF
clone size: NA; J gene: TRBJ2-7; V gene: TRBV27; CDR3 protein: CASSLQGAEQYF
clone size: NA; J gene: TRBJ1-2; V gene: TRBV7-9; CDR3 protein: CASATGGGPYGYTF
clone size: NA; J gene: TRBJ1-5; V gene: TRBV28; CDR3 protein: CASSLRGLVEPQHF
clone size: NA; J gene: TRBJ2-7; V gene: TRBV6-5; CDR3 protein: CASSYAGDRAYEQYF
clone size: NA; J gene: TRBJ1-2; V gene: TRBV5-6; CDR3 protein: CASSGDRGNYGYTF
clone size: NA; J gene: TRBJ2-3; V gene: TRBV6-1; CDR3 protein: CASSGLYTDTQYF
clone size: once; J gene: TRBJ1-2; V gene: TRBV5-1; CDR3 protein: CASSFGTGRDYGYTF
clone size: NA; J gene: TRBJ2-3; V gene: TRBV2; CDR3 protein: CASRAVTDTQYF
clone size: few; J gene: TRBJ1-3; V gene: TRBV27; CDR3 protein: CASSRQGLSGNTIYF
clone size: NA; J gene: TRBJ2-5; V gene: TRBV2; CDR3 protein: CASSAQGLETQYF
clone size: NA; J gene: TRBJ1-5; V gene: TRBV28; CDR3 protein: CASREINQPQHF
clone size: NA; J gene: TRBJ2-1; V gene: TRBV19; CDR3 protein: CATTQGHPSNEQFF
clone size: NA; J gene: TRBJ2-7; V gene: TRBV28; CDR3 protein: CASRPSAPRLSYEQYF
clone size: NA; J gene: TRBJ2-1; V gene: TRBV6-5; CDR3 protein: CASSYWSGGANEQFF
clone size: NA; J gene: TRBJ1-1; V gene: TRBV11-1; CDR3 protein: CASSPRRVGGFRNTEAFF
clone size: NA; J gene: TRBJ2-7; V gene: TRBV15; CDR3 protein: CATSRDVGGAHEQYF
clone size: NA; J gene: TRBJ2-7; V gene: TRBV5-1; CDR3 protein: CASSLTDPTYEQYF
clone size: NA; J gene: TRBJ2-7; V gene: TRBV27; CDR3 protein: CATQRSGRAEDEQYF
clone size: medium-sized; J gene: TRBJ2-1; V gene: TRBV13; CDR3 protein: CASSPAEGGPYNEQFF
clone size: NA; J gene: TRBJ1-1; V gene: TRBV5-1; CDR3 protein: CASSRGGDTEAFF
clone size: few; J gene: TRBJ1-1; V gene: TRBV18; CDR3 protein: CASSDRDRGEAFF
clone size: NA; J gene: TRBJ2-7; V gene: TRBV29-1; CDR3 protein: CSVDSGGFSYEQYF
clone size: NA; J gene: TRBJ2-1; V gene: TRBV6-1; CDR3 protein: CASSPQGKSYNEQFF
clone size: NA; J gene: TRBJ2-5; V gene: TRBV27; CDR3 protein: CASSSGLAGERETQYF
clone size: NA; J gene: TRBJ2-3; V gene: TRBV5-4; CDR3 protein: CASSLDRDTQYF
clone size: once; J gene: TRBJ2-7; V gene: TRBV10-3; CDR3 protein: CAISGASRQDGYEQYF
clone size: NA; J gene: NA; V gene: TRBV7-7; CDR3 protein: CASSPLVDRLLSYEQYF
clone size: NA; J gene: TRBJ1-2; V gene: TRBV29-1; CDR3 protein: CSVEGGARGKMYGYTF
clone size: NA; J gene: TRBJ1-2; V gene: TRBV29-1; CDR3 protein: CSVEEQGARGYTF
clone size: NA; J gene: TRBJ1-2; V gene: TRBV11-2; CDR3 protein: CASSSLGRRGYTF
clone size: NA; J gene: TRBJ2-7; V gene: TRBV1; CDR3 protein: CTSSPSGYEQYF
clone size: NA; J gene: TRBJ2-5; V gene: TRBV7-6; CDR3 protein: CASSSIWGPQETQYF
clone size: NA; J gene: TRBJ2-7; V gene: TRBV19; CDR3 protein: CASSISEAYEQYF
clone size: medium-sized; J gene: TRBJ1-1; V gene: TRBV27; CDR3 protein: CASSFGGGTEAFF
clone size: few; J gene: TRBJ2-1; V gene: TRBV15; CDR3 protein: CATSRVAGGHEQFF
clone size: NA; J gene: TRBJ1-1; V gene: TRBV5-1; CDR3 protein: CASSEIPNRVGTEAFF